The rows below give T cell receptor beta chains drawn from one sample of a study of blood T cell repertoires in COVID-19. The assay was immunoSEQ multiplex PCR, and TCRdb's table has in-frame clones only and misses some. In the table there are about 240,000 clones, 82% of which are singletons. The specimen was peripheral blood. Receptors originate from a woman in her fifties or sixties with active or convalescent COVID-19. Both conserved end residues are part of each CDR3. D genes are given only for firm matches. Clone size is shown for a subset of rows, as once, few, many or a class of expanded clone.

j_call | d_call | v_call | clone_size | cdr3_nt | cdr3_aa
TRBJ1-1 | . | TRBV18 | . | TGTGCCAGCTCACCAGGACAGAAGAAGACTGAAGCTTTCTTT | CASSPGQKKTEAFF
TRBJ1-6 | TRBD1 | TRBV2 | . | TGTGCCAGCATGACAGGACAGGGGGCGAAGGCCCTCCACTTT | CASMTGQGAKALHF
TRBJ1-5 | TRBD1 | TRBV7-8 | many | TGTGCCAGCAGCTCCGCGGACAGGGGAGGCTATAGCAATCAGCCCCAGCATTTT | CASSSADRGGYSNQPQHF
TRBJ2-5 | TRBD2 | TRBV5-1 | . | TGCGCCAGCCGGACTAGCGCTACGAACCTACAAGAGACCCAGTACTTC | CASRTSATNLQETQYF
TRBJ2-3 | . | TRBV25-1 | . | TGTGCCAGCAGTGACCGGACAGATACGCAGTATTTT | CASSDRTDTQYF
TRBJ1-6 | . | TRBV10-2 | few | TGCGCCAGCAGCCGTGGCCCTGGGGCCTCCTATAATTCACCCCTCCACTTT | CASSRGPGASYNSPLHF
TRBJ2-3 | TRBD1 | TRBV5-1 | . | TGCGCCAGCAGCGCCACAGGGGCTTCAGATACGCAGTATTTT | CASSATGASDTQYF
TRBJ2-2 | . | TRBV6-8 | . | TGTGCCAGCAGTTACCCGGCCAAGTGGACTCACGACACCGGGGAGCTGTTTTTT | CASSYPAKWTHDTGELFF
TRBJ2-2 | . | TRBV6-5 | . | TGTGCCAGCAGTTACGAGGCTGGGACCGGGGAGCTGTTTTTT | CASSYEAGTGELFF
TRBJ1-1 | . | TRBV6-5 | . | TGTGCCAGCAGTTACTCGGGGGGAGGTGACACTGAAGCTTTCTTT | CASSYSGGGDTEAFF
TRBJ1-6 | TRBD1 | TRBV18 | . | TGTGCCAGCTCACCGGGACAGGCGGGTTCACCCCTCCACTTT | CASSPGQAGSPLHF
TRBJ1-5 | . | TRBV7-9 | few | TGTGCCAGCAGCTGGAGGAAACCGTCAAACAGGGATCCAAATCAGCCCCAGCATTTT | CASSWRKPSNRDPNQPQHF
TRBJ2-2 | TRBD1 | TRBV10-2 | . | TGCGCCGGGCGGACAGGGACGAACACCGGGGAGCTGTTTTTT | CAGRTGTNTGELFF
TRBJ1-1 | . | TRBV15 | . | TGTGCCACCAGCCCGACAGGACTGAACACTGAAGCTTTCTTT | CATSPTGLNTEAFF
TRBJ2-5 | . | TRBV12-3/TRBV12-4 | . | TGTGCCAGCAGTTTGAGGGAGACCCAGTACTTC | CASSLRETQYF
TRBJ2-5 | . | TRBV25-1 | . | TGTGCCAGCAGTGAATTCGAGGTTGAGACCCAGTACTTC | CASSEFEVETQYF
TRBJ2-7 | . | TRBV6-1 | . | TGTGCCAGCAGTGAAAGTCGCGTCGGAGAGGGCCTCTACGAGCAGTACTTC | CASSESRVGEGLYEQYF
TRBJ2-2 | . | TRBV7-3 | . | TGTGCCACCAGAGGGGGTACCGGGGAGCTGTTTTTT | CATRGGTGELFF
TRBJ2-7 | . | TRBV11-2 | . | TGTGCCAGCAGCTACGGGCGGGGGACAGGCAGGATAGTCTACGAGCAGTACTTC | CASSYGRGTGRIVYEQYF
TRBJ1-3 | . | TRBV14 | . | TGTGCCAGCAGCCTACTCGTCGACACTGGAAACACCATATATTTT | CASSLLVDTGNTIYF
TRBJ2-5 | . | TRBV4-1 | . | TGCGCCAGCAGCCAAGGGGGCCTTGGATCGGGGAGGCAAGAGACCCAGTACTTC | CASSQGGLGSGRQETQYF
TRBJ1-3 | TRBD1 | TRBV6-6 | . | TGTGCCAGCAGTCCACCCCCGGGACAGGTCTTGAGCTCTGGAAACACCATATATTTT | CASSPPPGQVLSSGNTIYF
TRBJ2-1 | TRBD2 | TRBV6-1 | few | TGTGCCAGCAGTGAAGAAGGACTAGGGGTCAATGAGCAGTTCTTC | CASSEEGLGVNEQFF
TRBJ1-1 | TRBD1 | TRBV19 | few | TGTGCCAGTAGCCCGGGACAGGGGCGCCGAATTGAAGCTTTCTTT | CASSPGQGRRIEAFF
TRBJ1-3 | . | TRBV6-2/TRBV6-3 | . | TGTGCCAGCAGACCTACTGGGGGGAGCTCTGGAAACACCATATATTTT | CASRPTGGSSGNTIYF
TRBJ1-2 | TRBD1 | TRBV5-1 | . | TGCGCCAGCACCACGGGGGACAGCGGCTATGGCTACACCTTC | CASTTGDSGYGYTF
TRBJ1-5 | TRBD1 | TRBV5-1 | . | TGCGCCAGCAGCCCCGGGACAGGGGCGGATCAGCCCCAGCATTTT | CASSPGTGADQPQHF
TRBJ2-3 | TRBD2 | TRBV7-9 | . | TGTGCCAGCGGGACTAGCGAAGATACGCAGTATTTT | CASGTSEDTQYF
TRBJ1-4 | TRBD1 | TRBV5-8 | . | TGTGCCAGCAGCTTATCGACAGGGGGCCCCGAAAAACTGTTTTTT | CASSLSTGGPEKLFF
TRBJ2-6 | . | TRBV18 | . | TGTGCCAGCTCACCCTCCGTAGCCTCTGGGGCCAACGTCCTGACTTTC | CASSPSVASGANVLTF
TRBJ1-5 | . | TRBV5-1 | . | TGCGCCAGCAGCTTGGACGGGGGGGGCAATCAGCCCCAGCATTTT | CASSLDGGGNQPQHF
TRBJ1-4 | . | TRBV7-2 | few | TGTGCCAGCAGCTTAGGGGCAGGGAATGAAAAACTGTTTTTT | CASSLGAGNEKLFF
TRBJ1-2 | . | TRBV21-1 | once | TGTGCCAGCAGCAAAGGCCAGGGGTTCCCCTATGGCTACACCTTC | CASSKGQGFPYGYTF
TRBJ2-1 | . | TRBV7-6 | . | TGTGCCAGCAGCTTAGCGGTTCAGGGCCTGAATGAGCAGTTCTTC | CASSLAVQGLNEQFF
TRBJ1-6 | . | TRBV4-3 | few | TGCGCCAGCAGCCAAGATGCGGAGGGAAGGTCACCCCTCCACTTT | CASSQDAEGRSPLHF
TRBJ2-7 | TRBD1 | TRBV11-2 | . | TGTGCCAGCAGCTTAGTTGGGACAGGGGCCTACGAGCAGTACTTC | CASSLVGTGAYEQYF
TRBJ2-2 | . | TRBV7-9 | . | TGTGCCAGCCGTGACACCGGGGAGCTGTTTTTT | CASRDTGELFF
TRBJ1-3 | . | TRBV7-2 | . | TGTGCCAGCAGCTTGGGCGGGGAGACTGGAAACACCATATATTTT | CASSLGGETGNTIYF
TRBJ2-2 | TRBD2 | TRBV7-8 | . | TGTGCCAGCAGCCGAGGACTAGCGGGGGGGCCGAACACCGGGGAGCTGTTTTTT | CASSRGLAGGPNTGELFF
TRBJ1-2 | TRBD1 | TRBV3-1/TRBV3-2 | . | TGTGCCAGCAGTGAAGGACAGGGGCCCTATGGCTACACCTTC | CASSEGQGPYGYTF
TRBJ2-3 | TRBD1 | TRBV5-8 | . | TGTGCCAGCAGCTTGGGGAAGGGACAGCTAACAGATACGCAGTATTTT | CASSLGKGQLTDTQYF
TRBJ1-1 | TRBD1 | TRBV6-5 | . | TGTGCCAGCAGGCAGGGGGCCCTGAACACTGAAGCTTTCTTT | CASRQGALNTEAFF
TRBJ2-5 | TRBD2 | TRBV18 | . | TGTGCCAGCTCACCAACGCTGACTAGCGGGGGGGCTCAAGAGACCCAGTACTTC | CASSPTLTSGGAQETQYF
TRBJ2-5 | TRBD2 | TRBV4-3 | . | TGCGCCAGCAGCCAAGTGGTGGGGAGGGCAGAGACCCAGTACTTC | CASSQVVGRAETQYF
TRBJ2-5 | TRBD2 | TRBV9 | . | TGTGCCAGCAGCGTAGCCGGGACTAGTGGTGAGACCCAGTACTTC | CASSVAGTSGETQYF
TRBJ1-2 | . | TRBV3-1/TRBV3-2 | few | TGTGCCAGCAGCCAAGATAGGGGTGTTACGGGTAATGGCTACACCTTC | CASSQDRGVTGNGYTF
TRBJ1-2 | . | TRBV7-3 | . | TGTGCCAGCAGCTCACTGGGGCCGCGGAATATCTATGGCTACACCTTC | CASSSLGPRNIYGYTF
TRBJ2-7 | TRBD1 | TRBV6-1 | once | TGTGCCAGCAGTGAAGCCAGTATCGCCTCGGCAGGGGGCTACGAGCAGTACTTC | CASSEASIASAGGYEQYF
TRBJ2-2 | . | TRBV7-8 | . | TGTGCCAGCAGCCACAGTGACGGGGAGCTGTTTTTT | CASSHSDGELFF
TRBJ1-1 | . | TRBV5-6 | . | TGTGCCAGCAGCTTGGGGTACAGGAGGAACACTGAAGCTTTCTTT | CASSLGYRRNTEAFF
TRBJ2-7 | . | TRBV12-2 | few | TGTGCAAGTCGCCCCAGCGGGACTAGCGGGACCTACGAGCAGTACTTC | CASRPSGTSGTYEQYF